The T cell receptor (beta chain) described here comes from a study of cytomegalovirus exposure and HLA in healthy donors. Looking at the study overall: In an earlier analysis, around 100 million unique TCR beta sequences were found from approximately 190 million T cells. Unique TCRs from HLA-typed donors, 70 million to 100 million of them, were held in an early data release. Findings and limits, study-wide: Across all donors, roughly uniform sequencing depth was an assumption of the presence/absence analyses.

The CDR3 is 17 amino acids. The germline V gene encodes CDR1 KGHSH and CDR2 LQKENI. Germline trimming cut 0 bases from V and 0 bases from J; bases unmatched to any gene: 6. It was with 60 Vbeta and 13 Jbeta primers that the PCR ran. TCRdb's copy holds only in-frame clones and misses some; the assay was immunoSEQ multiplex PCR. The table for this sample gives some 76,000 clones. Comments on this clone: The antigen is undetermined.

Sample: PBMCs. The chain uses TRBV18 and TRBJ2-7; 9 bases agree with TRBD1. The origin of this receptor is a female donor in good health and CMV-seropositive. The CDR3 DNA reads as TGTGCCAGCTCACCACCGACAGGGGGATCTACCTCCTACGAGCAGTACTTC. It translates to CASSPPTGGSTSYEQYF.